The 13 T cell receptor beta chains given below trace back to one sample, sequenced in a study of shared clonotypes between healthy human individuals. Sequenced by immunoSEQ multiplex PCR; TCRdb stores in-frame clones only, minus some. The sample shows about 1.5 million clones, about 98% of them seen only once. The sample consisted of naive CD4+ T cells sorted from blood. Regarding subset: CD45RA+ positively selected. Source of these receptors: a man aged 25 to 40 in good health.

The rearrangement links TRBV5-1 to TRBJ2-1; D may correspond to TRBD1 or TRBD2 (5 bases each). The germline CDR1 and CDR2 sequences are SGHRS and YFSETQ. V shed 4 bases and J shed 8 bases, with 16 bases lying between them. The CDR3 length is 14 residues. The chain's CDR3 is CASSLEGTFYEQFF. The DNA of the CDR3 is TGCGCCAGCAGCCTTGAAGGGACCTTTTATGAGCAGTTCTTC.

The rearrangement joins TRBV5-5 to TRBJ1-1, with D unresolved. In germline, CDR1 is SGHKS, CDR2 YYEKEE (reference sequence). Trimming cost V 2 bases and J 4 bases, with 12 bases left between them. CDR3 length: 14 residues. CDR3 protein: CASSFTREVTEAFF. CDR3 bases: TGTGCCAGCAGCTTTACTAGGGAGGTCACTGAAGCTTTCTTT. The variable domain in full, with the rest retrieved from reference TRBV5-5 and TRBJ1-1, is DAGVTQSPTHLIKTRGQQVTLRCSPISGHKSVSWYQQVLGQGPQFIFQYYEKEERGRGNFPDRFSARQFPNYSSELNVNALLLGDSALYLCASSFTREVTEAFFGQGTRLTVV.

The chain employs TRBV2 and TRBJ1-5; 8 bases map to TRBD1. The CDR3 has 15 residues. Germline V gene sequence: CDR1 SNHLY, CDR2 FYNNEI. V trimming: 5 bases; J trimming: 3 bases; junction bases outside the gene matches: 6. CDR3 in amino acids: CASSLLTGVNQPQHF. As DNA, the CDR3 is TGTGCCAGCAGTCTCCTGACAGGGGTCAATCAGCCCCAGCATTTT.

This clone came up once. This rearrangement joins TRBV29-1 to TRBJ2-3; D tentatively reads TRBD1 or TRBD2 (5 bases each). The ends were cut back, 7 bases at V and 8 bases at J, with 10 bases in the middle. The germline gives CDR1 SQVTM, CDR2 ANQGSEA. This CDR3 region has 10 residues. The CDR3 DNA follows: TGCAGCGCTAATGGGGGTACGCAGTATTTT. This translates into CSANGGTQYF.

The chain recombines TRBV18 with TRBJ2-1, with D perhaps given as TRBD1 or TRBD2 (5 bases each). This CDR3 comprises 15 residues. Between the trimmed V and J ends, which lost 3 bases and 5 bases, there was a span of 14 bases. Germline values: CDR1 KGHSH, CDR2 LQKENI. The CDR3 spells CASSPRGVFDNEQFF. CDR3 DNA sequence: TGTGCCAGCTCACCTAGGGGAGTCTTTGACAATGAGCAGTTCTTC.

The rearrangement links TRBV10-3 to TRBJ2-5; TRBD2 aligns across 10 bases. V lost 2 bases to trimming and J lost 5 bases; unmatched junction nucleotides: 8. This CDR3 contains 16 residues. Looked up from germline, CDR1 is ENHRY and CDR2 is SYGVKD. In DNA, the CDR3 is TGTGCCATCAGTGAGGAGCTAGCGGGAGATGGGGAGACCCAGTACTTC. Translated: CAISEELAGDGETQYF.

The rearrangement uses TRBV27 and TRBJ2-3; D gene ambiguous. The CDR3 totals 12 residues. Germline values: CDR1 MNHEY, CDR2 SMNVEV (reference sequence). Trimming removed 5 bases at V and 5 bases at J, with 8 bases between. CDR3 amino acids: CASSPGGDTQYF. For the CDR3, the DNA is TGTGCCAGCAGTCCGGGCGGAGATACGCAGTATTTT.

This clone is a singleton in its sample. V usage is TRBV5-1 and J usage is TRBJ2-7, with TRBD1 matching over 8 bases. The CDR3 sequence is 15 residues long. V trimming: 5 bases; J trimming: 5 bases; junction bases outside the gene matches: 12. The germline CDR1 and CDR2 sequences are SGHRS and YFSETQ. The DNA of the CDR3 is TGCGCCAGCAGACAGGGGGGTACTAGTCAGGACGAGCAGTACTTC. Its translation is CASRQGGTSQDEQYF.

CDR3 sequence (DNA): TGTGCCAGCGGGATGACTGACGGAGAGGACCAGTTCTTC. It encodes CASGMTDGEDQFF. The chain couples TRBV2 to TRBJ2-1; D uncertain. The germline V gene has CDR1 SNHLY and CDR2 FYNNEI. V lost 8 bases, J lost 13 bases, and 21 bases lay in between. This CDR3 comprises 13 residues.

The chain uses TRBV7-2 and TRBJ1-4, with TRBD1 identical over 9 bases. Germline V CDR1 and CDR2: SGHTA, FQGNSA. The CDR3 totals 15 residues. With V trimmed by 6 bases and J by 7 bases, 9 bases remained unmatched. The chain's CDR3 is CASREETGGGEKLFF. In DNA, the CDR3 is TGTGCCAGCAGGGAGGAGACAGGGGGAGGTGAAAAACTGTTTTTT.

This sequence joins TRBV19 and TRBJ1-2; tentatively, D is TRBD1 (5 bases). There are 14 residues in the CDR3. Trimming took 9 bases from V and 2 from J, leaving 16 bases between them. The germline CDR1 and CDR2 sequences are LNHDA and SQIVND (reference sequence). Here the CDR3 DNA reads TGTGCCAGCCAAGGTGCTGGGGACAACTATGGCTACACCTTC. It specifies CASQGAGDNYGYTF.

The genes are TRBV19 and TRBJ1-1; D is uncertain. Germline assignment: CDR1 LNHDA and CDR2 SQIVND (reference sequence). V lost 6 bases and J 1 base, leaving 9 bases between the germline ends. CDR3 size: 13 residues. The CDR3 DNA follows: TGTGCCAGTAGCGGCCCGACGAACACTGAAGCTTTCTTT. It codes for CASSGPTNTEAFF.

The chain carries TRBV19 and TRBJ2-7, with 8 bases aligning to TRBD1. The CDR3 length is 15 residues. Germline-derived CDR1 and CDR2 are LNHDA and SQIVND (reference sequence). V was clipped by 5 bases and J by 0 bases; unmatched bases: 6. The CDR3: CASSERTGSSYEQYF. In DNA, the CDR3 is TGTGCCAGTAGTGAGCGGACAGGGAGCTCCTACGAGCAGTACTTC.